Listed below are T cell receptor beta chains from one sample, sequenced in a study of molecular identifiers for immune sequencing clone quantification. TCRdb called the PCR reads again in MiXCR, with one record for every CDR3 protein. The profile covers about 640,000 distinct CDR3 sequences, with 20% appearing a single time and roughly 0.85% taken by the ten largest. The specimen was naive CD8+ T cells from blood, with Jurkat cell RNA spiked in. Every receptor here comes from a human donor in good health. Some libraries in this study had Jurkat cell RNA spiked in. Each CDR3 is given with its conserved first and last residue. The order of the fields is V gene, J gene, clone size, D gene, CDR3 DNA, CDR3 protein. A D gene is named only where the DNA matches it firmly. Some rows have no size entry. The others give once, few or many, or a class for an expanded clone.

v_call: TRBV25-1; j_call: TRBJ1-1; clone_size: -; d_call: TRBD1; cdr3_nt: TGTGCCAGCAGTGACCACCCCGGGACAGGGGACACTGAAGCTTTCTTT; cdr3_aa: CASSDHPGTGDTEAFF
v_call: TRBV27; j_call: TRBJ2-3; clone_size: many; d_call: TRBD2; cdr3_nt: TGTGCCAGCAGTTTATGGCGCGGGAGTGTTACAGATACGCAGTATTTT; cdr3_aa: CASSLWRGSVTDTQYF
v_call: TRBV19; j_call: TRBJ2-2; clone_size: -; d_call: -; cdr3_nt: TGTGCCAGTAGTATTAAACGGGACTCATCGAACACCGGGGAGCTGTTTTTT; cdr3_aa: CASSIKRDSSNTGELFF
v_call: TRBV5-6; j_call: TRBJ1-1; clone_size: many; d_call: -; cdr3_nt: TGTGCCAGCAGGATGACAGGAGCGATTGAAGCTTTCTTT; cdr3_aa: CASRMTGAIEAFF
v_call: TRBV12-3/TRBV12-4; j_call: TRBJ2-5; clone_size: -; d_call: TRBD2; cdr3_nt: TGTGCCAGCAGTTTACGGGAGGAAGAGACCCGGTACTTC; cdr3_aa: CASSLREEETRYF
v_call: TRBV7-9; j_call: TRBJ2-7; clone_size: -; d_call: -; cdr3_nt: TGTGCCAGCAGTTCTAGCAGACGCGCATCCGAGCAGTACTTC; cdr3_aa: CASSSSRRASEQYF
v_call: TRBV29-1; j_call: TRBJ2-1; clone_size: few; d_call: TRBD2; cdr3_nt: TGCAGCGTGACTAGCGGGGGGATTAATGAGCAGTTCTTC; cdr3_aa: CSVTSGGINEQFF
v_call: TRBV19; j_call: TRBJ2-1; clone_size: -; d_call: TRBD2; cdr3_nt: TGTGCCAGTAGTATCCTTGCTAGCGGGAAGGAGCAGTTCTTC; cdr3_aa: CASSILASGKEQFF
v_call: TRBV7-2; j_call: TRBJ2-1; clone_size: many; d_call: -; cdr3_nt: TGTGCCAGCAGCTTACAGGGAAGCTCCTACAATGAGCAGTTCTTC; cdr3_aa: CASSLQGSSYNEQFF
v_call: TRBV20-1; j_call: TRBJ1-6; clone_size: many; d_call: -; cdr3_nt: TGCTGGCCCGAATCAGGGGTTAAGGGTTCACCCCTCCACTTT; cdr3_aa: CWPESGVKGSPLHF
v_call: TRBV3-1; j_call: TRBJ1-1; clone_size: few; d_call: -; cdr3_nt: TGTGCCAGCAGCCTCTCGATAGAGGGGAACACTGAAGCTTTCTTT; cdr3_aa: CASSLSIEGNTEAFF
v_call: TRBV4-2; j_call: TRBJ2-7; clone_size: -; d_call: TRBD2; cdr3_nt: TGTGCCAGCAGCCAATTATGGGGTAGCGGGAGCCCATCCTACGAGCAGTACTTC; cdr3_aa: CASSQLWGSGSPSYEQYF
v_call: TRBV19; j_call: TRBJ2-5; clone_size: many; d_call: TRBD1; cdr3_nt: TGTGCCAGTTCCTACCCGGGACAGGAAGAGACCCAGTACTTC; cdr3_aa: CASSYPGQEETQYF
v_call: TRBV19; j_call: TRBJ2-1; clone_size: few; d_call: TRBD1; cdr3_nt: TGTGCCAGTAGTACCGTGTCCGGGACAGGGACCTACAATGAGCAGTTCTTC; cdr3_aa: CASSTVSGTGTYNEQFF
v_call: TRBV6-5; j_call: TRBJ2-3; clone_size: many; d_call: -; cdr3_nt: TGTGCCAGCAGTTACTCGGAGCGGATATCAGATACGCAGTATTTT; cdr3_aa: CASSYSERISDTQYF
v_call: TRBV7-6; j_call: TRBJ2-3; clone_size: many; d_call: -; cdr3_nt: TGTGCCAGCAGCTTAGTCGCAGGGGCCGATACGCAGTATTTT; cdr3_aa: CASSLVAGADTQYF
v_call: TRBV2; j_call: TRBJ1-1; clone_size: -; d_call: -; cdr3_nt: TGTGCCAGCAGTGGGTACAGCGTAATGAACACTGAAGCTTTCTTT; cdr3_aa: CASSGYSVMNTEAFF
v_call: TRBV4-3; j_call: TRBJ2-1; clone_size: -; d_call: TRBD1; cdr3_nt: TGCGCCAGCAGCCAGGACAGGGGCCTGGGCAATGAGCAGTTCTTC; cdr3_aa: CASSQDRGLGNEQFF
v_call: TRBV27; j_call: TRBJ2-5; clone_size: many; d_call: TRBD2; cdr3_nt: TGTGCCAGCAGTTTGCTAGCGGGAGGAGAGACCCAGTACTTC; cdr3_aa: CASSLLAGGETQYF
v_call: TRBV7-9; j_call: TRBJ1-3; clone_size: -; d_call: -; cdr3_nt: TGTGCCAGCAGCTCAGGACGGAGCCTCTCTGGAAACACCGTATATTTT; cdr3_aa: CASSSGRSLSGNTVYF
v_call: TRBV5-6; j_call: TRBJ1-4; clone_size: few; d_call: TRBD1; cdr3_nt: TGTGCCAGCAGCTTGGTGGGACAGGTGAATGAAAAACTGTTTTTT; cdr3_aa: CASSLVGQVNEKLFF
v_call: TRBV19; j_call: TRBJ2-1; clone_size: few; d_call: -; cdr3_nt: TGTGCCAGTAGTATTCCCCACAGGGACCCCTACAATGAGCAGTTCTTC; cdr3_aa: CASSIPHRDPYNEQFF
v_call: TRBV21-1; j_call: TRBJ2-6; clone_size: many; d_call: -; cdr3_nt: TGTGCCAGCAGCAAAGCCAAGACAGGGCCAGCCGACGTCCTGACTTTC; cdr3_aa: CASSKAKTGPADVLTF
v_call: TRBV2; j_call: TRBJ2-3; clone_size: -; d_call: TRBD2; cdr3_nt: TGTGCCAGCAGTGGTGGACTAGCGACCGAAACAGATACGCAGTATTTT; cdr3_aa: CASSGGLATETDTQYF
v_call: TRBV28; j_call: TRBJ2-2; clone_size: many; d_call: -; cdr3_nt: TGTGCCAGCAGTTTCGAGGGAAGTGGGACCGGGGAGCTGTTTTTT; cdr3_aa: CASSFEGSGTGELFF